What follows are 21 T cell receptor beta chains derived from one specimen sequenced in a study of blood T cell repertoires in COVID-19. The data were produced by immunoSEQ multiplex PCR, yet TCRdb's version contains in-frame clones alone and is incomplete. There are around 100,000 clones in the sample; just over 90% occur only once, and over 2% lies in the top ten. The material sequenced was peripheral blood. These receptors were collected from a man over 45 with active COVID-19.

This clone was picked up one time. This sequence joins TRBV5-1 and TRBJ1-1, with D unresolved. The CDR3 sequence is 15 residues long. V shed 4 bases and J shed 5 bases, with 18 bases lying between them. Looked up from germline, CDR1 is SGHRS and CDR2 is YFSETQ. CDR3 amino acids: CASSPQLSTYTEAFF. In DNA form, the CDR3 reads TGCGCCAGCAGCCCTCAATTATCGACATATACTGAAGCTTTCTTT.

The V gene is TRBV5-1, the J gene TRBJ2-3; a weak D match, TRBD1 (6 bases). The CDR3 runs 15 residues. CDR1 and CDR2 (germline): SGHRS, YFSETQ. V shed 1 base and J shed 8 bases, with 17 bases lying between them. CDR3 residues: CASSLSNRVIATQYF. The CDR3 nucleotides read TGCGCCAGCAGCTTGTCTAACAGGGTCATCGCTACGCAGTATTTT.

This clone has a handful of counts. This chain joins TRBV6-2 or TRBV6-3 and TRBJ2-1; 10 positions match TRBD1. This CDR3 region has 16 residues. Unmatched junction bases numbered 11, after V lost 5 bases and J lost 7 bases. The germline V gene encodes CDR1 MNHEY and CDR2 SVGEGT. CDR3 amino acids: CASSPLDRGQGNEQFF. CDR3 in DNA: TGTGCCAGCAGTCCACTAGACAGGGGGCAGGGGAATGAGCAGTTCTTC.

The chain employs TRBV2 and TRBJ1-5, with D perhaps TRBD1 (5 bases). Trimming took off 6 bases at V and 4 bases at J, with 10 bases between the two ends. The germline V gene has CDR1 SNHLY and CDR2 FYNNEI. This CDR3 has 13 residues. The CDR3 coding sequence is TGTGCCAGCAGACGGACAATTAATCAGCCCCAGCATTTT. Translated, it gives CASRRTINQPQHF.

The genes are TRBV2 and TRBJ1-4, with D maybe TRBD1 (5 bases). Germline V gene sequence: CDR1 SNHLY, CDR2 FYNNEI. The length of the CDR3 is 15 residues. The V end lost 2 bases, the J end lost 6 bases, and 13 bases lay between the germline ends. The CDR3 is CASSEWGGTHEKLFF. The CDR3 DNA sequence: TGTGCCAGCAGTGAATGGGGGGGGACCCATGAAAAACTGTTTTTT.

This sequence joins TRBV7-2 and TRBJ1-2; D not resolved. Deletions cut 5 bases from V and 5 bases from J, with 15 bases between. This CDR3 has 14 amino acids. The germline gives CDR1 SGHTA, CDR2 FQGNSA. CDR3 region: CASSLTPGRYGYTF. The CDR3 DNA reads TGTGCCAGCAGCCTGACACCCGGCCGATATGGCTACACCTTC.

In DNA, the CDR3 is TGTGCCAGCAGCCGAGGTGGGGGGGAAGCTTTCTTT. As protein: CASSRGGGEAFF. The chain couples TRBV3-1 (or the pseudogene TRBV3-2) to TRBJ1-1; weak D call: TRBD1 (5 bases). The CDR3 extends over 12 amino acids. CDR1 and CDR2 (germline): LGHDT, YNNKEL (reference sequence). Trimming left V 4 bases short and J 8 bases short, with 11 bases between.

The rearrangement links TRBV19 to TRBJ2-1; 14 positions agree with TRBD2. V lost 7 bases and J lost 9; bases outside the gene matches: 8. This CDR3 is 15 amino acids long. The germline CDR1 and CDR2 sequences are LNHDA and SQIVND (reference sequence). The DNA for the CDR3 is TGTGCCAGTACCCGTGGGACTAGCGGGAGTAGTGAGCAGTTCTTC. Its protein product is CASTRGTSGSSEQFF.

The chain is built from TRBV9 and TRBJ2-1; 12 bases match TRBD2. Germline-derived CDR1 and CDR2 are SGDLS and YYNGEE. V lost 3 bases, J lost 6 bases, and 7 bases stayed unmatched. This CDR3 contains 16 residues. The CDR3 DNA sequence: TGTGCCAGCAGCGCATCTCTAGCGGGGGGGTTCAATGAGCAGTTCTTC. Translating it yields CASSASLAGGFNEQFF.

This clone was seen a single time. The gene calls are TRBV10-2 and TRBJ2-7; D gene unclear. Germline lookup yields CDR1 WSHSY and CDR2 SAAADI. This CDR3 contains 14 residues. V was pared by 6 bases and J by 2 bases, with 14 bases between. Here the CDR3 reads CASRHRIGTYEQYF. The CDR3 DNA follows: TGCGCCAGCAGGCACAGAATTGGAACCTACGAGCAGTACTTC.

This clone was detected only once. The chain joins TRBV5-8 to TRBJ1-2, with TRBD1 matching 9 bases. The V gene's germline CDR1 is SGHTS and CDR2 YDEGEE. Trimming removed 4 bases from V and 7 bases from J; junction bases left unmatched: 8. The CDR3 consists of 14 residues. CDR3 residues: CASSTWTGEVGYTF. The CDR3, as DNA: TGTGCCAGCAGCACGTGGACAGGGGAAGTTGGCTACACCTTC.

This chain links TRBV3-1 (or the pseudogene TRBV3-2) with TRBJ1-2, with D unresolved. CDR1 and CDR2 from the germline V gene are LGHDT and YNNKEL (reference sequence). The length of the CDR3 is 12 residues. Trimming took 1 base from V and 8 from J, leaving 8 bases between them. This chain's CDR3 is CASSQVDNGYTF. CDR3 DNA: TGTGCCAGCAGCCAAGTTGACAACGGCTACACCTTC.

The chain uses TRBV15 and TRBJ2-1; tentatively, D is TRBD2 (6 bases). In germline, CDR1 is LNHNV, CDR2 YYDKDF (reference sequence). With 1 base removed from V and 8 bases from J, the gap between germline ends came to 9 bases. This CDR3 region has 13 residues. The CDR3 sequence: CATSRATSYEQFF. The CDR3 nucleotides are TGTGCCACCAGCAGAGCGACTAGTTATGAGCAGTTCTTC.

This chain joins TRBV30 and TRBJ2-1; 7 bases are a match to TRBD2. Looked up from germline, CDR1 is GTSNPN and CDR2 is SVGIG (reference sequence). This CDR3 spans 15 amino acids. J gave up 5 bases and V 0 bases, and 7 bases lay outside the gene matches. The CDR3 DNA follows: TGTGCCTGGAGTGTAGCGAGCGGGGTCAACAATGAGCAGTTCTTC. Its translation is CAWSVASGVNNEQFF.

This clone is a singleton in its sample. The CDR3 spells CASSQDLRTSGRALFF. In nucleotides, the CDR3 is TGTGCCAGCAGCCAAGATCTGAGGACTAGCGGGAGGGCCCTGTTCTTC. This rearrangement joins TRBV4-2 to TRBJ2-1, with 15 bases lining up with TRBD2. The CDR3 runs 16 residues. With 0 bases clipped from V and 15 bases from J, the junction kept 9 bases outside the gene matches. CDR1 and CDR2 from the germline V gene are LGHNA and YNFKEQ.

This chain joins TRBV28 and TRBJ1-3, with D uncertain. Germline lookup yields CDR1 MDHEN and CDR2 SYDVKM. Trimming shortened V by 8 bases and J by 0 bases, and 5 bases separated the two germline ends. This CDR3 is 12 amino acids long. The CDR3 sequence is CASASSGNTIYF. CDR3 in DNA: TGTGCCAGCGCCAGCTCTGGAAACACCATATATTTT.

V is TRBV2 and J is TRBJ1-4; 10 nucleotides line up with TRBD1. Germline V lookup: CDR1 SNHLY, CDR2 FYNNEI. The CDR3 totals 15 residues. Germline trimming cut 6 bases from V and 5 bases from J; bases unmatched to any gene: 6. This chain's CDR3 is CASRDRTGGNEKLFF. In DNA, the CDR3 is TGTGCCAGCAGGGATAGGACAGGGGGGAATGAAAAACTGTTTTTT.

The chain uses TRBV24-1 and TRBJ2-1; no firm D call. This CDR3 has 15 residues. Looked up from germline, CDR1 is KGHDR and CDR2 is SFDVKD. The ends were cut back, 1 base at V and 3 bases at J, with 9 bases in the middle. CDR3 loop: CATSDFADYYNEQFF. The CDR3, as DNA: TGTGCCACCAGTGATTTTGCGGATTACTACAATGAGCAGTTCTTC.

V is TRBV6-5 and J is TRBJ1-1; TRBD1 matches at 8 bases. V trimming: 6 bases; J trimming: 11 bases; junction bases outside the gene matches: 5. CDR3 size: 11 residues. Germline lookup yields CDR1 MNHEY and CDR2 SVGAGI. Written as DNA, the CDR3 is TGTGCCAGCAGCACACAGGGGGTGGCTTTCTTT. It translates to CASSTQGVAFF.

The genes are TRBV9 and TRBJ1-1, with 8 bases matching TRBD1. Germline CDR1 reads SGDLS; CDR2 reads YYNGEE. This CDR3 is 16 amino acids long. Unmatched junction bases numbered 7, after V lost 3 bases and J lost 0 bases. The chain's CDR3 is CASSAIGQGVNTEAFF. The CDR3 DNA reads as TGTGCCAGCAGCGCCATAGGACAGGGTGTGAACACTGAAGCTTTCTTT.

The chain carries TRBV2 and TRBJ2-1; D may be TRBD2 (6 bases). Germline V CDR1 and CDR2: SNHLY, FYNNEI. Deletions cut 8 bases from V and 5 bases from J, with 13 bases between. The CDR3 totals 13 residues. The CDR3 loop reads CASCSGVHNEQFF. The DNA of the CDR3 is TGTGCCAGCTGTAGCGGAGTCCACAATGAGCAGTTCTTC. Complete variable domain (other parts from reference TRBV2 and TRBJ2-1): EPEVTQTPSHQVTQMGQEVILRCVPISNHLYFYWYRQILGQKVEFLVSFYNNEISEKSEIFDDQFSVERPDGSNFTLKIRSTKLEDSAMYFCASCSGVHNEQFFGPGTRLTVL.